These 24 T cell receptor beta chains were all obtained from the same sample, sequenced in a study of blood T cell repertoires in COVID-19. Profiling relied on immunoSEQ multiplex PCR, and the TCRdb table lists in-frame clones only, not all of them. The data show about 200,000 clones, roughly 73% seen once. Source material: peripheral blood. Receptors were obtained from a woman of 80 years or more with active or convalescent COVID-19.

The chain has TRBV10-3 and TRBJ2-2; TRBD2 matches 11 bases. J gave up 1 base and V 7 bases, and 5 bases lay outside the gene matches. In germline, CDR1 is ENHRY, CDR2 SYGVKD. The CDR3 consists of 16 residues. The chain's CDR3 is CAIMGTSGGNTGELFF. As DNA, the CDR3 is TGTGCCATCATGGGCACTAGCGGGGGGAACACCGGGGAGCTGTTTTTT.

The rearrangement uses TRBV5-8 and TRBJ2-1, with 8 nucleotides matching TRBD2. Germline V CDR1 and CDR2: SGHTS, YDEGEE. The CDR3 is 15 amino acids. The ends lost 3 bases at V and 4 bases at J; junction bases unmatched: 6. The CDR3: CASSSRGVSYNEQFF. CDR3 DNA: TGTGCCAGCAGCTCGCGGGGGGTCTCTTACAATGAGCAGTTCTTC.

CDR3 nucleotide sequence: TGCGCCAGCAGCTTGGCCGTAGCCGGGGGGGCCGGTTGGGAGACCCAGTACTTC. Translating it yields CASSLAVAGGAGWETQYF. The rearrangement uses TRBV5-1 and TRBJ2-5, with 8 bases matching TRBD2. Per the germline V gene, CDR1 is SGHRS and CDR2 is YFSETQ. J was trimmed by 5 bases and V by 0 bases; bases with no gene match: 15. The CDR3 loop spans 18 amino acids.

The chain combines TRBV7-9 with TRBJ2-7; TRBD2 is a possible D gene (6 bases). The CDR3 contains 12 residues. V lost 5 bases to trimming and J lost 5 bases, with 10 bases between them. Germline CDR1 SEHNR, CDR2 FQNEAQ (reference sequence). As DNA, the CDR3 is TGTGCCAGCAGCCCGTCGGGGGACGAGCAGTACTTC. This gives the protein CASSPSGDEQYF. Supplemented by reference TRBV7-9 and TRBJ2-7, the full variable domain reads DTGVSQNPRHKITKRGQNVTFRCDPISEHNRLYWYRQTLGQGPEFLTYFQNEAQLEKSRLLSDRFSAERPKGSFSTLEIQRTEQGDSAMYLCASSPSGDEQYFGPGTRLTVT.

The rearrangement joins TRBV9 to TRBJ2-3; 8 nucleotides align to TRBD2. Looked up from germline, CDR1 is SGDLS and CDR2 is YYNGEE. V lost 0 bases and J lost 2; bases outside the gene matches: 5. The CDR3 is 16 residues long. CDR3 residues: CASSVDSGGHTDTQYF. CDR3 coding DNA: TGTGCCAGCAGCGTAGACAGCGGGGGCCACACAGATACGCAGTATTTT.

This chain joins TRBV19 and TRBJ1-2; D is uncertain. Germline CDR1 and CDR2: LNHDA and SQIVND (reference sequence). CDR3 size: 13 residues. V lost 3 bases, J lost 4 bases, and 9 bases lay in between. The CDR3 reads CASSISRVYGYTF. The CDR3 coding sequence is TGTGCCAGTAGTATCTCGCGGGTCTATGGCTACACCTTC.

The CDR3 region is CASSQQGGSGGYTF. CDR3 nucleotides: TGTGCCAGCAGCCAACAAGGGGGCTCCGGTGGCTACACCTTC. The chain has TRBV3-1 (or the pseudogene TRBV3-2) and TRBJ1-2; 7 nucleotides line up with TRBD1. The ends lost 2 bases at V and 7 bases at J; junction bases unmatched: 7. CDR3 size: 14 residues. CDR1 and CDR2 from the germline V gene are LGHDT and YNNKEL (reference sequence).

This clone was seen just once. V usage is TRBV5-6 and J usage is TRBJ2-7; D is possibly TRBD2 (5 bases). CDR3 length equals 14 residues. V dropped 2 bases and J dropped 0 bases, with 9 bases sitting between them. Germline loops: CDR1 SGHDT, CDR2 YYEEEE. This CDR3 reads CASSFSRDSYEQYF. The DNA of the CDR3 is TGTGCCAGCAGCTTTTCCCGGGACTCCTACGAGCAGTACTTC.

The table lists this clone with a count of one. This rearrangement joins TRBV27 to TRBJ2-3; 7 bases agree with TRBD1. The germline V gene has CDR1 MNHEY and CDR2 SMNVEV (reference sequence). J gave up 8 bases and V 5 bases, and 10 bases lay outside the gene matches. The CDR3 extends over 14 amino acids. Written as DNA, the CDR3 is TGTGCCAGCAGTCGCTCGGACAGGCTGGGTACGCAGTATTTT. Translating gives CASSRSDRLGTQYF.

This clone appeared a single time. The junction does not match germline at one end; this may be a read error. The rearrangement joins TRBV6-2 or TRBV6-3 to TRBJ2-7; D is uncertain. There are 14 residues in the CDR3. Germline CDR1 MNHEY, CDR2 SVGEGT. CDR3 nucleotide sequence: TGTGCCAACAGTTATGAGCTAAGCTCCTACGAGCAGTACTTC. Its protein product is CANSYELSSYEQYF.

The sample holds a few counts of this clone. The V gene is TRBV28, the J gene TRBJ1-2; 7 positions match TRBD1. This CDR3 comprises 17 residues. J lost 2 bases, V lost 8 bases, and 17 bases had no gene match. Germline V gene data show CDR1 as MDHEN and CDR2 as SYDVKM. The CDR3, as DNA: TGTGCCAGCGACGAATCGAACCCGGGACAGTTGAACTATGGCTACACCTTC. Residues: CASDESNPGQLNYGYTF.

The V gene is TRBV2, the J gene TRBJ2-7; TRBD1 agrees at 7 bases. CDR3 length: 14 amino acids. V lost 10 bases and J lost 2; bases outside the gene matches: 11. Germline lookup yields CDR1 SNHLY and CDR2 FYNNEI. CDR3 protein: CATRQGEQTYEQYF. The CDR3 region has the DNA TGTGCCACCCGACAGGGTGAACAGACCTACGAGCAGTACTTC.

As for this clone: At the DNA level, this CDR3 is encoded by other sequences in the same sample as well. V usage is TRBV28 and J usage is TRBJ1-5; D is undetermined. The germline gives CDR1 MDHEN, CDR2 SYDVKM. V was clipped by 2 bases and J by 5 bases, with 4 bases between them. CDR3 length: 12 amino acids. The CDR3 DNA sequence: TGTGCCAGCAGTTTACGGGATCAGCCCCAGCATTTT. It specifies CASSLRDQPQHF. Using reference TRBV28 and TRBJ1-5 for the parts outside the CDR3, the full variable domain is DVKVTQSSRYLVKRTGEKVFLECVQDMDHENMFWYRQDPGLGLRLIYFSYDVKMKEKGDIPEGYSVSREKKERFSLILESASTNQTSMYLCASSLRDQPQHFGDGTRLSIL.

This clone occurred once. The chain joins TRBV2 to TRBJ2-1; 12 bases are a match to TRBD2. In germline, CDR1 is SNHLY, CDR2 FYNNEI. The CDR3 covers 15 residues. V was pared by 7 bases and J by 9 bases, with 10 bases of the junction left unmatched. CDR3 nucleotide sequence: TGTGCCAGCACCCCGTCTAGCGGGGGGGCCCCTGAGCAGTTCTTC. Translating it yields CASTPSSGGAPEQFF. Using reference TRBV2 and TRBJ2-1 for the parts outside the CDR3, the full variable domain is EPEVTQTPSHQVTQMGQEVILRCVPISNHLYFYWYRQILGQKVEFLVSFYNNEISEKSEIFDDQFSVERPDGSNFTLKIRSTKLEDSAMYFCASTPSSGGAPEQFFGPGTRLTVL.

This clone was seen a handful of times. The rearrangement joins TRBV7-3 to TRBJ1-5; the D gene is possibly TRBD1 (5 bases). Between the trimmed V and J ends, which lost 0 bases and 11 bases, there was a span of 11 bases. This CDR3 spans 13 amino acids. CDR1 is SGHTA and CDR2 is FQGTGA in the germline V gene. CDR3 nucleotides: TGTGCCAGCAGCTTAACGGTGGGGGGAGCCCAGCATTTT. Its protein product is CASSLTVGGAQHF.

The V gene is TRBV10-3, the J gene TRBJ2-7; 8 bases fit TRBD1. The V gene end was trimmed by 10 bases and the J gene end by 5 bases; junction bases not matched to a gene: 7. This CDR3 contains 12 residues. Germline CDR1 reads ENHRY; CDR2 reads SYGVKD. CDR3 residues: CATSGTGDEQYF. CDR3 nucleotides: TGTGCCACCTCCGGGACAGGTGACGAGCAGTACTTC.

The CDR3 spells CASGNSEQFF. The CDR3 DNA is TGTGCCAGCGGTAACAGTGAGCAGTTCTTC. This chain links TRBV7-9 with TRBJ2-1; D remains ambiguous. The CDR3 runs 10 residues. Germline CDR1 SEHNR, CDR2 FQNEAQ (reference sequence). V was pared by 8 bases and J by 9 bases, with 8 bases between. Together with reference TRBV7-9 and TRBJ2-1, the CDR3 gives the full variable domain: DTGVSQNPRHKITKRGQNVTFRCDPISEHNRLYWYRQTLGQGPEFLTYFQNEAQLEKSRLLSDRFSAERPKGSFSTLEIQRTEQGDSAMYLCASGNSEQFFGPGTRLTVL.

This chain joins TRBV9 and TRBJ2-7, with D possibly matching TRBD2 (5 bases). Germline values: CDR1 SGDLS, CDR2 YYNGEE. V was cut by 0 bases and J by 0 bases, with 10 bases left in between. CDR3 size: 15 residues. DNA for the CDR3: TGTGCCAGCAGCGTAGGTTCGGGAAACTCCTACGAGCAGTACTTC. This translates into CASSVGSGNSYEQYF.

The chain couples TRBV30 to TRBJ2-3; weak D call: TRBD2 (6 bases). This CDR3 region has 16 residues. The germline V and J ends were trimmed by 2 bases and 0 bases, with 15 bases remaining between them. Germline V gives CDR1 GTSNPN, CDR2 SVGIG (reference sequence). For the CDR3, the DNA is TGTGCCTGGAGTCTCGGGACTTCTACTAGCACAGATACGCAGTATTTT. It is translated as CAWSLGTSTSTDTQYF.

This chain links TRBV4-2 with TRBJ2-3; the D gene is possibly TRBD2 (5 bases). The CDR3 consists of 12 residues. V lost 5 bases and J 6 bases, leaving 9 bases between the germline ends. Germline V lookup: CDR1 LGHNA, CDR2 YNFKEQ. CDR3 bases: TGTGCCAGCAGCAAACTAGGCGATACGCAGTATTTT. It translates to CASSKLGDTQYF.

The J gene is TRBJ1-4, the V gene TRBV28, with D hard to call. Trimming removed 6 bases at V and 10 bases at J, with 18 bases between. CDR1 is MDHEN, CDR2 SYDVKM, per germline. This CDR3 has 14 amino acids. The CDR3 DNA is TGTGCCAGCAGCCCGCCGGGTCTAGGTGTAAAACTGTTTTTT. Protein sequence: CASSPPGLGVKLFF.

V gene TRBV6-6 combines with J gene TRBJ2-7, with D perhaps TRBD1 (6 bases). The CDR3 is made up of 16 amino acids. The germline V and J ends were trimmed by 6 bases and 3 bases, with 21 bases remaining between them. CDR1 MNHNY and CDR2 SVGAGI come from the germline V gene (reference sequence). DNA of the CDR3: TGTGCCAGCAGACCCTCCCAGGTGGGGGCCCACTACGAGCAGTACTTC. Translating it yields CASRPSQVGAHYEQYF.

The chain carries TRBV3-1 (or the pseudogene TRBV3-2) and TRBJ2-1, with TRBD2 matching over 8 bases. In germline, CDR1 is LGHDT, CDR2 YNNKEL (reference sequence). This CDR3 contains 14 residues. Losses at the gene ends were 3 bases for V and 9 bases for J; bases not matched to a gene: 7. The CDR3 DNA follows: TGTGCCAGCAGCCAGGGACTAGGCTTTGGTGAGCAGTTCTTC. Protein product: CASSQGLGFGEQFF.

This clone was counted a few times. In the same sample, other DNA sequences code for this CDR3. The chain joins TRBV7-9 to TRBJ2-5, with 11 nucleotides matching TRBD2. The length of the CDR3 is 14 residues. V lost 2 bases, J lost 4 bases, and 0 bases stayed unmatched. Per the germline V gene, CDR1 is SEHNR and CDR2 is FQNEAQ (reference sequence). The CDR3: CASSLLAGGETQYF. As DNA, the CDR3 is TGTGCCAGCAGCTTACTAGCGGGGGGAGAGACCCAGTACTTC. The variable domain in full, with the rest retrieved from reference TRBV7-9 and TRBJ2-5, is DTGVSQNPRHKITKRGQNVTFRCDPISEHNRLYWYRQTLGQGPEFLTYFQNEAQLEKSRLLSDRFSAERPKGSFSTLEIQRTEQGDSAMYLCASSLLAGGETQYFGPGTRLLVL.